Listed here is a single TCR beta chain. The antigen is not known. The sample is drawn from a study of radiotherapy plus CTLA-4 blockade in lung cancer. Whole-study findings and limits: Early blood T cell clone changes and increased post-radiation serum interferon-beta were reportedly the strongest response predictors. Some TCR clones had been derived from tumors. These clones expanded in peripheral blood after radiotherapy plus ipilimumab.

The CDR3 length is 14 residues. The V gene's germline CDR1 is SGHTA and CDR2 FQGTGA. Trimming stripped 3 bases from V and 1 base from J, with 9 bases between. Assay: immunoSEQ multiplex PCR; the TCRdb copy retains only in-frame clones and omits some. Of approximately 80,000 clones detected, approximately 80% appear once; the ten largest clones hold approximately 0.79%. The sequencing used peripheral blood, collected from a patient treated with radiotherapy plus ipilimumab. The receptor was derived from a human donor with non-small cell lung cancer who had stable disease on radiotherapy plus ipilimumab. This chain links TRBV7-3 with TRBJ2-5; a possible D gene is TRBD2 (5 bases). The CDR3 bases are TGTGCCAGCAGCTTCCGGGGTTTCCAAGAGACCCAGTACTTC. This codes for CASSFRGFQETQYF.